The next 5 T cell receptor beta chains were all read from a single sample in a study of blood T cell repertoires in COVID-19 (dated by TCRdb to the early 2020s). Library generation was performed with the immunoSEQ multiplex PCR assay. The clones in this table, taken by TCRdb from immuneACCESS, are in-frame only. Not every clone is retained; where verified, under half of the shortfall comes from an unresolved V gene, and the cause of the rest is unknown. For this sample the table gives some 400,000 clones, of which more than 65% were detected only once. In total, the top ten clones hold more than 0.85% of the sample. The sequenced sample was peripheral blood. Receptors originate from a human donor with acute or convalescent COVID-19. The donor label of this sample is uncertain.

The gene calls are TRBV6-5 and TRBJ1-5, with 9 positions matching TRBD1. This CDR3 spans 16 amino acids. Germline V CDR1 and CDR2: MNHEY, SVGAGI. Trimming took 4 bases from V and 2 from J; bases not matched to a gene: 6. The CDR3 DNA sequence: TGTGCCAGCAGTTCTCGGACAGGGGCCGGCAATCAGCCCCAGCATTTT. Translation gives CASSSRTGAGNQPQHF.

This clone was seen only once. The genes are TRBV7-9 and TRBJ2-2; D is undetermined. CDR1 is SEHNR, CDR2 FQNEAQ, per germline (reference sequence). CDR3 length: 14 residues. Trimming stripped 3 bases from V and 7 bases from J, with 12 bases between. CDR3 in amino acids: CASSLSEAHGELFF. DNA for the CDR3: TGTGCCAGCAGCTTGAGTGAGGCCCACGGGGAGCTGTTTTTT.

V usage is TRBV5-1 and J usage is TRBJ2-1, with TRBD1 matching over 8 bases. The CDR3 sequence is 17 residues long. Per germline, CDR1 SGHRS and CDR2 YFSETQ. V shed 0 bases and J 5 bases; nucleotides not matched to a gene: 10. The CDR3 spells CASSLVSRQGSNNEQFF. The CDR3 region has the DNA TGCGCCAGCAGCTTGGTGTCCCGACAGGGGTCGAACAATGAGCAGTTCTTC.

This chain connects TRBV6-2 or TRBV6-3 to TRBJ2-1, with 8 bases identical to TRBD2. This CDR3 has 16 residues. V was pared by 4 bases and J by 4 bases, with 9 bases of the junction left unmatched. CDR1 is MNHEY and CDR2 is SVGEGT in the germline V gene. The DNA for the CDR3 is TGTGCCAGCAGTTCCCCGTTAGCGGGACTTTACAATGAGCAGTTCTTC. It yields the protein CASSSPLAGLYNEQFF.

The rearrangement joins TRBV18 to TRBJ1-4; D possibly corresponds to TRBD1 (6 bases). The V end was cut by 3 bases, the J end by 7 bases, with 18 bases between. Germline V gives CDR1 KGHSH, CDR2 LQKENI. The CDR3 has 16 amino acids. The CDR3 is CASSPSEQGLGEKLFF. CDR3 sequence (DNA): TGTGCCAGCTCACCCTCGGAACAGGGCTTAGGTGAAAAACTGTTTTTT.